One sample yielded the 21 T cell receptor beta chains listed below, sequenced in a study of cytomegalovirus exposure and HLA in healthy donors. Primers: 60 Vbeta forward and 13 Jbeta reverse. The method was immunoSEQ multiplex PCR; TCRdb's version includes in-frame clones alone and lacks a portion of them. The listing contains approximately 110,000 clones. Sample: PBMCs. The receptor set was obtained from a man younger than 45 in good health and CMV-seronegative.

This sequence joins TRBV7-3 and TRBJ2-3, with D hard to call. This CDR3 has 14 amino acids. Germline V lookup: CDR1 SGHTA, CDR2 FQGTGA. V lost 4 bases, J lost 2 bases, and 10 bases lay in between. CDR3: CASSSSPYTDTQYF. The CDR3 nucleotides are TGTGCCAGCAGCTCCAGTCCGTACACAGATACGCAGTATTTT.

This chain joins TRBV28 and TRBJ1-1; 7 nucleotides line up with TRBD1. The CDR3 extends over 16 amino acids. Germline CDR1 and CDR2: MDHEN and SYDVKM. V lost 4 bases to trimming and J lost 3 bases; unmatched junction nucleotides: 11. The CDR3 sequence: CASSSPGQSFYTEAFF. In DNA, the CDR3 is TGTGCCAGCAGTTCGCCGGGACAGAGTTTTTACACTGAAGCTTTCTTT.

The rearrangement links TRBV6-1 to TRBJ1-3, with D unclear. The CDR3 extends over 11 amino acids. V lost 5 bases, J lost 8 bases, and 7 bases lay in between. Germline V gives CDR1 MNHNS, CDR2 SASEGT. The CDR3 nucleotides read TGTGCCAGCAGTCGAGGGTACACCATATATTTT. This encodes CASSRGYTIYF.

V is TRBV6-5 and J is TRBJ2-1; 11 nucleotides align to TRBD1. CDR1 and CDR2 from the germline V gene are MNHEY and SVGAGI. The V segment lost 7 bases and the J segment 2 bases; nucleotides outside the gene matches: 4. This CDR3 is 15 amino acids long. The CDR3 sequence: CASKEDRGPYNEQFF. CDR3 coding DNA: TGTGCCAGCAAGGAGGACAGGGGGCCCTACAATGAGCAGTTCTTC.

This sequence joins TRBV30 and TRBJ1-1; tentatively, D is TRBD1 (5 bases). Germline lookup yields CDR1 GTSNPN and CDR2 SVGIG (reference sequence). The CDR3 totals 15 residues. V dropped 0 bases and J dropped 4 bases, with 15 bases sitting between them. Here the CDR3 reads CAWSVLGGDATEAFF. CDR3 DNA: TGTGCCTGGAGTGTTTTGGGGGGGGACGCCACTGAAGCTTTCTTT.

The CDR3 region is CATSRERDGRSYEQYF. The CDR3, as DNA: TGTGCCACCAGCAGGGAGCGGGACGGGCGCTCCTACGAGCAGTACTTC. The chain combines TRBV15 with TRBJ2-7, with TRBD2 matching over 7 bases. The CDR3 sequence is 16 residues long. The trim removed 3 bases at V and 0 bases at J, leaving 8 bases unmatched. CDR1 and CDR2 (germline): LNHNV, YYDKDF (reference sequence).

The CDR3 region has the DNA TGTGCCACCTCAGCGGGAGCACGCTACGAGCAGTACTTC. Translating gives CATSAGARYEQYF. The chain is built from TRBV19 and TRBJ2-7, with 8 bases aligning to TRBD2. CDR1 is LNHDA, CDR2 SQIVND, per germline (reference sequence). V was clipped by 10 bases and J by 3 bases; unmatched bases: 8. The CDR3 covers 13 residues.

The chain is built from TRBV6-1 and TRBJ2-5; D uncertain. TRBJ2-7 explains the end of the DNA better; the J call may be wrong. Germline assignment: CDR1 MNHNS and CDR2 SASEGT. The CDR3 totals 11 residues. The CDR3 spells CASRAFYEQYF. DNA for the CDR3: TGTGCCAGCAGAGCCTTCTACGAGCAGTACTTC.

The chain employs TRBV30 and TRBJ1-1; D gene unclear. Germline assignment: CDR1 GTSNPN and CDR2 SVGIG (reference sequence). Trimming cost V 3 bases and J 1 base, with 9 bases left between them. The CDR3 contains 13 residues. This CDR3 is CAWSSLENTEAFF. The CDR3 DNA is TGTGCCTGGAGCTCACTAGAGAACACTGAAGCTTTCTTT.

The chain uses TRBV7-2 and TRBJ1-3; 7 positions match TRBD1. CDR3 length equals 16 residues. Germline V gene data show CDR1 as SGHTA and CDR2 as FQGNSA. Losses at the gene ends were 1 base for V and 4 bases for J; bases not matched to a gene: 7. The CDR3 DNA follows: TGTGCCAGCAGCTTAGTTGGAGGGGGCACCGGAAACACCATATATTTT. Amino acids: CASSLVGGGTGNTIYF.

The V call is TRBV7-9, the J call TRBJ1-5, with D possibly being TRBD1 (6 bases). CDR1 and CDR2 (germline): SEHNR, FQNEAQ (reference sequence). This CDR3 is 14 amino acids long. V shed 1 base and J shed 7 bases, with 11 bases lying between them. Here the CDR3 DNA reads TGTGCCAGCAGCTTAGGGGGAGGGGGGCAGCCCCAGCATTTT. Amino acid sequence: CASSLGGGGQPQHF. Based on the CDR3 plus reference TRBV7-9 and TRBJ1-5, the full variable domain is DTGVSQNPRHKITKRGQNVTFRCDPISEHNRLYWYRQTLGQGPEFLTYFQNEAQLEKSRLLSDRFSAERPKGSFSTLEIQRTEQGDSAMYLCASSLGGGGQPQHFGDGTRLSIL.

The chain carries TRBV5-1 and TRBJ2-7; 10 bases match TRBD1. This CDR3 comprises 18 residues. J gave up 3 bases and V 4 bases, and 16 bases lay outside the gene matches. Germline V CDR1 and CDR2: SGHRS, YFSETQ. CDR3 nucleotide sequence: TGCGCCAGCAGCCCTCGGGGGACAGGGGCCGCCGAAATCTACGAGCAGTACTTC. Translating it yields CASSPRGTGAAEIYEQYF.

The chain has TRBV27 and TRBJ1-2; a weak D match, TRBD1 (6 bases). Trimming pared 2 bases from V and 6 bases from J, leaving 10 bases between. The CDR3 is 13 residues long. Germline-derived CDR1 and CDR2 are MNHEY and SMNVEV (reference sequence). The CDR3 DNA sequence: TGTGCCAGCAGTTTAGGGGGCGCGGATGGCTACACCTTC. This gives the protein CASSLGGADGYTF.

The chain employs TRBV9 and TRBJ2-7; weak D call: TRBD2 (5 bases). V was cut by 0 bases and J by 0 bases, with 7 bases left in between. Looked up from germline, CDR1 is SGDLS and CDR2 is YYNGEE. This CDR3 is 14 amino acids long. The CDR3 coding sequence is TGTGCCAGCAGCGTAGTTGGGAGCTCCTACGAGCAGTACTTC. Protein: CASSVVGSSYEQYF.

V gene TRBV4-2 combines with J gene TRBJ2-7, with D perhaps TRBD1 (7 bases). V was trimmed by 5 bases and J by 0 bases, leaving 17 bases between them. The CDR3 has 16 residues. Germline CDR1 reads LGHNA; CDR2 reads YNFKEQ. CDR3 sequence reads: CASSNSRDRNSYEQYF. CDR3 bases: TGTGCCAGCAGCAATTCGCGGGACAGAAACTCCTACGAGCAGTACTTC.

The chain carries TRBV10-3 and TRBJ2-1; 7 bases agree with TRBD1. The CDR3 runs 14 residues. V shed 0 bases and J 7 bases; nucleotides not matched to a gene: 3. CDR1 is ENHRY and CDR2 is SYGVKD in the germline V gene. CDR3 coding DNA: TGTGCCATCAGTGAGTCCGCACAGGGGAATGAGCAGTTCTTC. Translating it yields CAISESAQGNEQFF.

This sequence joins TRBV6-4 and TRBJ2-3, with 10 bases fitting TRBD1. V shed 6 bases and J 2 bases; nucleotides not matched to a gene: 5. Germline-derived CDR1 and CDR2 are MRHNA and SNTAGT. The CDR3 is 15 amino acids. CDR3 amino acids: CASSPGTGDTDTQYF. The DNA for the CDR3 is TGTGCCAGCAGCCCCGGGACAGGGGACACAGATACGCAGTATTTT.

The V call is TRBV7-8, the J call TRBJ1-4; TRBD1 might be the D (5 bases). CDR1 and CDR2 (germline): SGHVS, FQNEAQ. This CDR3 has 16 residues. The V end was cut by 5 bases, the J end by 6 bases, with 19 bases between. The DNA for the CDR3 is TGTGCCAGCAGCAAGACGCGGGACTTTCGGCATGAAAAACTGTTTTTT. Amino acids: CASSKTRDFRHEKLFF.

The rearrangement uses TRBV10-3 and TRBJ1-2; D may be TRBD1 (5 bases). V was shortened by 0 bases and J by 8 bases, with 13 bases between the two germline ends. The CDR3 length is 14 residues. Per the germline V gene, CDR1 is ENHRY and CDR2 is SYGVKD. CDR3 DNA sequence: TGTGCCATCAGTGAGTCGGGGGGGAACCCCGGCTACACCTTC. As protein: CAISESGGNPGYTF.

This rearrangement joins TRBV7-9 to TRBJ2-1; D remains unclear. Deletions cut 5 bases from V and 8 bases from J, with 19 bases between. Germline V lookup: CDR1 SEHNR, CDR2 FQNEAQ (reference sequence). The CDR3 runs to 15 residues. CDR3 sequence: CASSPSDWPPHEQFF. CDR3 nucleotides: TGTGCCAGCAGCCCCTCCGACTGGCCCCCTCATGAGCAGTTCTTC.

This chain joins TRBV27 and TRBJ1-5; possible D gene TRBD1, 6 bases. The CDR3 runs 16 residues. Germline assignment: CDR1 MNHEY and CDR2 SMNVEV (reference sequence). V was clipped by 3 bases and J by 4 bases, with 16 bases between them. CDR3 region: CASSFLRQAQNQPQHF. The CDR3 coding sequence is TGTGCCAGCAGTTTCCTCCGACAGGCTCAGAATCAGCCCCAGCATTTT.